This entry concerns a single T cell receptor (beta chain). The antigen remains undetermined. The sample belongs to a study of shared clonotypes between healthy human individuals. Study-level findings and limits: For naive CD4 cells, 4% to 5% of clonotypes were shared across a few donors.

Here immunoSEQ multiplex PCR was the method, and the copy in TCRdb shows in-frame clones only, minus some. The profile shows about 2.1 million clones, just under 95% of them singletons. Trimming cost V 8 bases and J 0 bases, with 14 bases left between them. Germline values: CDR1 KGHSH, CDR2 LQKENI. This CDR3 spans 14 amino acids. Terminally differentiated effector memory CD45RA+ cells were excluded from the naive CD8 cells, which were CD45RO-negative and positively selected for CCR7. This sequence joins TRBV18 and TRBJ2-7; TRBD2 might be the D (6 bases). The sequencing sample was made of naive CD8+ T cells from PBMCs. The receptor's source is a man aged 18 to 30 in good health. Some clones in this sample may be carry-over from other donors' samples. The CDR3 loop reads CASPRAGSSYEQYF. The CDR3 nucleotides read TGTGCCAGCCCCAGGGCGGGGAGCTCCTACGAGCAGTACTTC. The complete variable domain, with remaining parts taken from reference TRBV18 and TRBJ2-7, reads NAGVMQNPRHLVRRRGQEARLRCSPMKGHSHVYWYRQLPEEGLKFMVYLQKENIIDESGMPKERFSAEFPKEGPSILRIQQVVRGDSAAYFCASPRAGSSYEQYFGPGTRLTVT.